The source of this T cell receptor beta chain is a study of T cells in Graves' hyperthyroidism and ophthalmopathy. Germline-derived CDR1 and CDR2 are LNHNV and YYDKDF (reference sequence). This CDR3 has 15 amino acids. The trim removed 3 bases at V and 3 bases at J, leaving 7 bases unmatched. This clonotype was detected only a few times. Its antigen is unidentified. RNA transcripts yielded amplified TCR beta CDR3 regions. RT-PCR in the first round (using the HTBI primer set) targeted the TCR CDR3. One entry per CDR3 protein, called by TCRdb with MiXCR from the multiplex PCR reads. The sample records hundreds of thousands of distinct CDR3 sequences, 15% to 20% being singletons. Whole-study results and caveats: Most thyroid clonotypes expanded above 0.001 were also detected in blood.

A roughly 9.3 ml volume of fresh peripheral blood provided the PBMCs. The chain joins TRBV15 to TRBJ2-7, with 8 nucleotides matching TRBD1. The source is a man aged 35 to 55 with Graves' ophthalmopathy. Sample: blood. This CDR3 reads CATSRETGALYEQYF. For the CDR3, the DNA is TGTGCCACCAGCAGGGAGACAGGGGCCCTCTACGAGCAGTACTTC.